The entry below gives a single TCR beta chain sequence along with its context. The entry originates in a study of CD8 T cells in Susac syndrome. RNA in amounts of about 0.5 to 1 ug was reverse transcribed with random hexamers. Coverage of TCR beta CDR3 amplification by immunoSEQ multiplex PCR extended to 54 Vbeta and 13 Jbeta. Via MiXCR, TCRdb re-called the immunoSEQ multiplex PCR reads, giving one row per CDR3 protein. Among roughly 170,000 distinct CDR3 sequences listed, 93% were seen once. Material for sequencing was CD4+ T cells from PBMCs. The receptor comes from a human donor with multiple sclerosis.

CDR3 sequence reads: CASSYSPVPEDTQYF. Written as DNA, the CDR3 is TGTGCCAGCAGTTACTCGCCTGTCCCCGAAGATACGCAGTATTTT. The chain links TRBV6-5 to TRBJ2-3; D call uncertain. CDR3 length: 15 residues. V lost 0 bases to trimming and J lost 5 bases, with 12 bases between them. Germline lookup yields CDR1 MNHEY and CDR2 SVGAGI.